This T cell receptor (beta chain) was recovered during a study of blood T cell repertoires in COVID-19. Study in general: COVID-19 samples from acute and convalescent phases originated in the United States, Italy and Spain. T cells, B-cell-depleted T cells, or PBMCs provided the cDNA or gDNA that served as material.

The length of the CDR3 is 14 residues. Germline values: CDR1 MDHEN, CDR2 SYDVKM. V lost 3 bases, J lost 3 bases, and 10 bases lay in between. Authors' analysis steps: Reference gene primer amplification yielded estimated nucleated cell counts. Sequenced by immunoSEQ multiplex PCR; TCRdb stores in-frame clones only, minus some. The DNA was the basis for D and trimming; V, J and clone size are from that table. Here the sample spans about 140,000 clones, 75% to 85% being singletons. This clone was counted between two and nine times. Sequenced sample: peripheral blood. The chain links TRBV28 to TRBJ2-3, with D unclear. The receptor comes from a woman aged 80 or over with active or convalescent COVID-19. In DNA form, the CDR3 reads TGTGCCAGCAGTTTCATCCCGGGTACAGATACGCAGTATTTT. This sequence encodes CASSFIPGTDTQYF. Combining the CDR3 with reference TRBV28 and TRBJ2-3 gives the whole variable domain DVKVTQSSRYLVKRTGEKVFLECVQDMDHENMFWYRQDPGLGLRLIYFSYDVKMKEKGDIPEGYSVSREKKERFSLILESASTNQTSMYLCASSFIPGTDTQYFGPGTRLTVL.